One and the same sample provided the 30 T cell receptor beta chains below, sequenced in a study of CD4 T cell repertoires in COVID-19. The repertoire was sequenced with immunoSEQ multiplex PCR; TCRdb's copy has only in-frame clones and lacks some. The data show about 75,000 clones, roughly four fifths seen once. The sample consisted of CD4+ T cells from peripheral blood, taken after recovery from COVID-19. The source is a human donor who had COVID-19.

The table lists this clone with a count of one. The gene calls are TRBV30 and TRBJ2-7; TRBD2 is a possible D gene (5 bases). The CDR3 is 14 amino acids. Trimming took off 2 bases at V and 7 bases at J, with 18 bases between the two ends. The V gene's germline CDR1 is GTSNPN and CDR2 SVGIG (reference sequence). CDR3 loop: CAWSSGITDREQYF. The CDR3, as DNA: TGTGCCTGGAGTTCCGGGATCACTGATCGGGAGCAGTACTTC.

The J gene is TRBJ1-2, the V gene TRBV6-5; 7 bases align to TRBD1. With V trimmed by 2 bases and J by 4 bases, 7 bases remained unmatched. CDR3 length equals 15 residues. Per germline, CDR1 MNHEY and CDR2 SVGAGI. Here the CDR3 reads CASSYRDRGTYGYTF. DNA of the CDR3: TGTGCCAGCAGTTACAGGGACAGAGGCACCTATGGCTACACCTTC.

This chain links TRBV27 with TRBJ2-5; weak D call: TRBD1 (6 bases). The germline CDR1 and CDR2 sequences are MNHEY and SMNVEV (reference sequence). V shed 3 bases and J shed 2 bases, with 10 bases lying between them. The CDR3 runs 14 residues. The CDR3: CASSFSGHQETQYF. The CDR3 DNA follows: TGTGCCAGCAGTTTTTCGGGACATCAAGAGACCCAGTACTTC.

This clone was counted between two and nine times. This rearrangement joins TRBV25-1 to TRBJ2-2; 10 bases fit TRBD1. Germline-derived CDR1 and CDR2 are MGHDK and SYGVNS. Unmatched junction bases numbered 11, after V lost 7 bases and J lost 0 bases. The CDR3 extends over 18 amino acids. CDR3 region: CASIQGGQGCSNTGELFF. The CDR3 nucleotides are TGTGCCAGCATCCAAGGGGGACAGGGGTGTTCGAACACCGGGGAGCTGTTTTTT.

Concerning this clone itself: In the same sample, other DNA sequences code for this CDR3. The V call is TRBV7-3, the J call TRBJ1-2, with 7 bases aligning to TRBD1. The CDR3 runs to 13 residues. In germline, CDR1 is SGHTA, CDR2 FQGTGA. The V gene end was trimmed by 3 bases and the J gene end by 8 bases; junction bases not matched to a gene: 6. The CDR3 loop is CASSFRQGGGYTF. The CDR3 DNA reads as TGTGCCAGCAGCTTTCGGCAGGGGGGGGGCTACACCTTC.

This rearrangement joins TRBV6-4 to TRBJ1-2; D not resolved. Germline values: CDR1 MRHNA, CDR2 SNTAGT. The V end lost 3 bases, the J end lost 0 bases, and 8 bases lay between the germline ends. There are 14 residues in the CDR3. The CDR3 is CASSEPTANYGYTF. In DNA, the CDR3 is TGTGCCAGCAGTGAGCCAACAGCTAACTATGGCTACACCTTC.

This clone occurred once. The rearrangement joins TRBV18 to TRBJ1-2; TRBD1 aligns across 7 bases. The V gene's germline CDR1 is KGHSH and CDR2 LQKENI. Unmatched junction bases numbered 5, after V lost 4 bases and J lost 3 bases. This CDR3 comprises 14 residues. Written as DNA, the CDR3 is TGTGCCAGCTCACTGACGGGACAGCACTATGGCTACACCTTC. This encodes CASSLTGQHYGYTF.

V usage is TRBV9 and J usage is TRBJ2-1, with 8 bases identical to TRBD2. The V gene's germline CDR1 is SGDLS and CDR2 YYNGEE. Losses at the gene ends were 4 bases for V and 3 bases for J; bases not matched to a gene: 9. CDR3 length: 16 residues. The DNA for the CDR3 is TGTGCCAGCAGCCCCTACCGGGGGGGTAGCTACAATGAGCAGTTCTTC. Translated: CASSPYRGGSYNEQFF.

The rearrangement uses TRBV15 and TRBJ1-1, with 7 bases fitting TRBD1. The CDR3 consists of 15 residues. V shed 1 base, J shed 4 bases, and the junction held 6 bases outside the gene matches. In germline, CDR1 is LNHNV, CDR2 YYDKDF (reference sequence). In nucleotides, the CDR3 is TGTGCCACCAGCAGAGGGGCAGGGGGGGCCACTGAAGCTTTCTTT. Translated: CATSRGAGGATEAFF. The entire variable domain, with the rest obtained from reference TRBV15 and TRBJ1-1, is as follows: DAMVIQNPRYQVTQFGKPVTLSCSQTLNHNVMYWYQQKSSQAPKLLFHYYDKDFNNEADTPDNFQSRRPNTSFCFLDIRSPGLGDTAMYLCATSRGAGGATEAFFGQGTRLTVV.

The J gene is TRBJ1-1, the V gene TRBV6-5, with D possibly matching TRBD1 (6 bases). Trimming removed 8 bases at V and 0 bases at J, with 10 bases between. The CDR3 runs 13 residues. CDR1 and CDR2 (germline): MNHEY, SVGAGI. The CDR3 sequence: CASGGSMNTEAFF. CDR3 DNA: TGTGCCAGCGGGGGCAGCATGAACACTGAAGCTTTCTTT.

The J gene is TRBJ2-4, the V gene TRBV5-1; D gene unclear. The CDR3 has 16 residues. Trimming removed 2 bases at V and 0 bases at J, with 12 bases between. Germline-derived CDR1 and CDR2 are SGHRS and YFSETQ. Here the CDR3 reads CASSLGVVSAKNIQYF. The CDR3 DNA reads TGCGCCAGCAGCTTAGGAGTCGTTTCAGCCAAAAACATTCAGTACTTC.

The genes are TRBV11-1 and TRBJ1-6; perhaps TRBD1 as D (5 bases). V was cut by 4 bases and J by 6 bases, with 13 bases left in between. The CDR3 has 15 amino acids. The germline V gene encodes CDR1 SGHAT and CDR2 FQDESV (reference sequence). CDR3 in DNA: TGTGCCAGCAGCTCCAACCCAGGGTCTAATTCACCCCTCCACTTT. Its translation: CASSSNPGSNSPLHF.

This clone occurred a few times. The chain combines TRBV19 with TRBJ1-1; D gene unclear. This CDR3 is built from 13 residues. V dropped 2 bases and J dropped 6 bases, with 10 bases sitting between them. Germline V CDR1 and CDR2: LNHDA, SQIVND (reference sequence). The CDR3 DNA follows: TGTGCCAGTAGTATAACGGGGAGGCCTGAAGCTTTCTTT. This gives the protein CASSITGRPEAFF. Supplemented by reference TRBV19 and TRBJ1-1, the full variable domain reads DGGITQSPKYLFRKEGQNVTLSCEQNLNHDAMYWYRQDPGQGLRLIYYSQIVNDFQKGDIAEGYSVSREKKESFPLTVTSAQKNPTAFYLCASSITGRPEAFFGQGTRLTVV.

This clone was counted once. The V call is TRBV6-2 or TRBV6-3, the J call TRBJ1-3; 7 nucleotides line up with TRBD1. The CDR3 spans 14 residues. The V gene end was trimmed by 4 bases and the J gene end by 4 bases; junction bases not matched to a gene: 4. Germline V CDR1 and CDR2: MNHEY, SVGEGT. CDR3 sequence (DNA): TGTGCCAGCAGTTCCAGGGGGACCGGAAACACCATATATTTT. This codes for CASSSRGTGNTIYF.

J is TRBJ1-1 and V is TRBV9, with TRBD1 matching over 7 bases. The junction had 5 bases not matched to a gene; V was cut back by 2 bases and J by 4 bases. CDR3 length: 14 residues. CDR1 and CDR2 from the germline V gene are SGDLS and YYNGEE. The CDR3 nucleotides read TGTGCCAGCAGCGTGGCAGGGGGGCGCACTGAAGCTTTCTTT. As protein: CASSVAGGRTEAFF.

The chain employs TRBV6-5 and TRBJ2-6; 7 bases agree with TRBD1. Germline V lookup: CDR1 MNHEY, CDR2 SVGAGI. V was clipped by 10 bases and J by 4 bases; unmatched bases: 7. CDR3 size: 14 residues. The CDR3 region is CATKEQGGANVLTF. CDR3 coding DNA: TGTGCCACCAAAGAACAGGGGGGGGCCAACGTCCTGACTTTC.

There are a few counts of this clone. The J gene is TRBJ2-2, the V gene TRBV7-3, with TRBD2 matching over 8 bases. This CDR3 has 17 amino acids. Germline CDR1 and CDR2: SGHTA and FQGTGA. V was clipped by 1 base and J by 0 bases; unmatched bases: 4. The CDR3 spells CASSLRTSQANTGELFF. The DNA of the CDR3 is TGTGCCAGCAGCTTAAGGACTAGCCAGGCGAACACCGGGGAGCTGTTTTTT.

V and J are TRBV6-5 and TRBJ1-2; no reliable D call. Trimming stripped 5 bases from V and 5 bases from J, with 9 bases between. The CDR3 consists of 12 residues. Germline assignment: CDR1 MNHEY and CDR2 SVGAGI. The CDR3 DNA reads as TGTGCCAGCAGTCTCGACACGTATGGCTACACCTTC. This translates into CASSLDTYGYTF.

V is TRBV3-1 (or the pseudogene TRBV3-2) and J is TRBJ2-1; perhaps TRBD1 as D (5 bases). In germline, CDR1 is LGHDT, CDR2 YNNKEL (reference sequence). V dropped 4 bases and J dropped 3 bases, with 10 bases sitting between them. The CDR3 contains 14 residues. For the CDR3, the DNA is TGTGCCAGCAGCCCGGACATCAACTACAATGAGCAGTTCTTC. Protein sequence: CASSPDINYNEQFF.

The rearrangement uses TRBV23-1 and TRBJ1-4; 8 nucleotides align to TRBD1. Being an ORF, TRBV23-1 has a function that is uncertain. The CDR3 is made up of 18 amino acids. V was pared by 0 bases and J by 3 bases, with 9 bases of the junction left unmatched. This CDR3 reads CASSQSGQVGSANEKLFF. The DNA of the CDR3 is TGCGCCAGCAGTCAATCGGGACAGGTGGGTTCGGCTAATGAAAAACTGTTTTTT.

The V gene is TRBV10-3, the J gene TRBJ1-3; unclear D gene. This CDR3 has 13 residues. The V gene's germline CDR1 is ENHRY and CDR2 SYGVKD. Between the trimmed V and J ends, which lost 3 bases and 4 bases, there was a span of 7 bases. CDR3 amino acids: CAISDPQGNTIYF. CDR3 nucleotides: TGTGCCATCAGTGACCCACAGGGAAACACCATATATTTT.

The CDR3 spells CASSTEDEQYF. The CDR3 DNA reads as TGTGCCAGCAGTACAGAGGACGAGCAGTACTTC. This chain uses TRBV6-5 with TRBJ2-7; no firm D call. V lost 5 bases and J lost 5, with 7 bases in between. CDR3 length equals 11 residues. CDR1 is MNHEY, CDR2 SVGAGI, per germline.

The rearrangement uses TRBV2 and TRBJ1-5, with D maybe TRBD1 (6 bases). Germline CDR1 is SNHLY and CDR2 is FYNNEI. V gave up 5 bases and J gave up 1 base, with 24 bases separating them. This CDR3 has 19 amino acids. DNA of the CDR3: TGTGCCAGCAGTTTGGGCCCGGGACAAGGGTCTTGGAGCAATCAGCCCCAGCATTTT. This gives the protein CASSLGPGQGSWSNQPQHF.

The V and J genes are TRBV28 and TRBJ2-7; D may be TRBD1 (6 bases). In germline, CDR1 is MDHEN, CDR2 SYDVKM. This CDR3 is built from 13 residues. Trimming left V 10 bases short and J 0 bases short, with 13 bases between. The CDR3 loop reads CATLDRSSYEQYF. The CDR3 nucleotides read TGTGCCACCCTTGACAGGAGCTCCTACGAGCAGTACTTC.

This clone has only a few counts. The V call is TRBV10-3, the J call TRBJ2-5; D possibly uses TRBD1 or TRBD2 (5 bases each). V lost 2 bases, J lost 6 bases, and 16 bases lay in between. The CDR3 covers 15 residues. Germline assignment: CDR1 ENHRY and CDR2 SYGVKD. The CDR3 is CAISEGAKSGQTQYF. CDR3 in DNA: TGTGCCATCAGTGAGGGGGCAAAAAGCGGACAGACCCAGTACTTC.

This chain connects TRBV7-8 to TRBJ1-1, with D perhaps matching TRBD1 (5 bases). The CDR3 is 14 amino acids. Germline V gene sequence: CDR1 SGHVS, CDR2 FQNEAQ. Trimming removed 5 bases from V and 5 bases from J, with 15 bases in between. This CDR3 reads CASSATGGGTEAFF. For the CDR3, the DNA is TGTGCCAGCAGCGCAACAGGAGGAGGGACTGAAGCTTTCTTT.

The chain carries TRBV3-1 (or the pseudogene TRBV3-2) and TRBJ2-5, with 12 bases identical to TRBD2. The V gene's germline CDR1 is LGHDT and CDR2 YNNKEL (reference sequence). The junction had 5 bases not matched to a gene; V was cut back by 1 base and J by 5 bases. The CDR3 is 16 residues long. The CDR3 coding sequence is TGTGCCAGCAGCCAAGGGACTAGCGGGGTGGTGGAGACCCAGTACTTC. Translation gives CASSQGTSGVVETQYF.

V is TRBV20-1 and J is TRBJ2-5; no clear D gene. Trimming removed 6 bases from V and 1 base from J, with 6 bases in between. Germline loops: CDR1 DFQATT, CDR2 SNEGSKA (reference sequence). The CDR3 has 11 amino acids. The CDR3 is CSAELQETQYF. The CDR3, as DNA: TGCAGTGCGGAACTCCAAGAGACCCAGTACTTC.

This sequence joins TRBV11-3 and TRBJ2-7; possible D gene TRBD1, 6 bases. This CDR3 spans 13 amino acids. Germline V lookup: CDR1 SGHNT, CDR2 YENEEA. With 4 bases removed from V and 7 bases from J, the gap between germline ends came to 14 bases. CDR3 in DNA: TGTGCCAGCAGCTGGGGGCCGTTCTCTGAGCAGTACTTC. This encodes CASSWGPFSEQYF.

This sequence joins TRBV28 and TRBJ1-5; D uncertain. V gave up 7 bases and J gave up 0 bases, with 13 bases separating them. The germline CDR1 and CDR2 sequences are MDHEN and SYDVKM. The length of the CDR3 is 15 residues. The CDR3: CASMRADNSNQPQHF. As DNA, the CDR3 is TGTGCCAGCATGCGTGCTGACAATAGCAATCAGCCCCAGCATTTT.